The TCR beta chain described here comes from a study of blood T cells in healthy people across ages. Study observations and caveats: Shifts in expanded clonotypes may have been confounded by donor CMV status, which was unknown.

The count of this clonotype is one. Its antigen remains unknown. This CDR3 contains 14 residues. The V gene end was trimmed by 2 bases and the J gene end by 8 bases; junction bases not matched to a gene: 4. The germline gives CDR1 SGHTA, CDR2 FQGTGA. A second about 7 to 12 cycle PCR used barcoded and J-beta primers. TCRdb independently ran MiXCR on the 5' RACE reads; one entry per CDR3 protein. The table lists 450,000 to 700,000 distinct CDR3 sequences, about 26% of them singletons. Sequencing was performed on blood. The sequence derives from a woman aged 70 to 79 in good health. The V gene is TRBV7-3, the J gene TRBJ2-1, with 9 bases identical to TRBD1. Here the CDR3 reads CASSLGDRDDEQFF. In DNA form, the CDR3 reads TGTGCCAGCAGCTTAGGGGACAGGGACGATGAGCAGTTCTTC.